The 27 T cell receptor beta chains below come from one sample, sequenced in a study of siplizumab effects on memory and regulatory T cells. TCRdb keeps only in-frame clones here, not all; method: immunoSEQ multiplex PCR. Of about 63,000 clones listed, roughly 85% are singletons. Specimen: memory CD4+ T cells sorted from blood. Receptors originate from a human donor in good health.

The chain recombines TRBV5-6 with TRBJ1-2; D perhaps matches TRBD1 (5 bases). V lost 3 bases and J lost 2, with 11 bases in between. Germline values: CDR1 SGHDT, CDR2 YYEEEE. The CDR3 has 14 residues. This CDR3 reads CASSSGLMNYGYTF. The CDR3 region has the DNA TGTGCCAGCAGCTCGGGACTGATGAACTATGGCTACACCTTC.

J is TRBJ2-1 and V is TRBV29-1; 12 nucleotides agree with TRBD2. V shed 4 bases, J shed 4 bases, and the junction held 2 bases outside the gene matches. The CDR3 covers 14 residues. The V gene's germline CDR1 is SQVTM and CDR2 ANQGSEA. The CDR3 DNA reads TGCAGCGTTGTTGGACTAGCGGGATACAATGAGCAGTTCTTC. Amino acid sequence: CSVVGLAGYNEQFF.

The chain combines TRBV25-1 with TRBJ2-3; D possibly corresponds to TRBD1 (5 bases). The germline V and J ends were trimmed by 1 base and 2 bases, with 10 bases remaining between them. The CDR3 totals 15 residues. Germline CDR1 is MGHDK and CDR2 is SYGVNS. The CDR3 region has the DNA TGTGCCAGCAGTGAATTGACAGTCTTCACAGATACGCAGTATTTT. Amino acids: CASSELTVFTDTQYF.

The chain uses TRBV19 and TRBJ2-5; D ambiguous. The CDR3 is 13 residues long. Germline lookup yields CDR1 LNHDA and CDR2 SQIVND (reference sequence). V lost 5 bases to trimming and J lost 5 bases, with 12 bases between them. CDR3: CASSHIGQETQYF. The CDR3 nucleotides read TGTGCCAGTAGTCACATAGGGCAGGAGACCCAGTACTTC.

V usage is TRBV5-1 and J usage is TRBJ2-1, with D possibly matching TRBD1 (6 bases). Germline V gene data show CDR1 as SGHRS and CDR2 as YFSETQ. V was shortened by 1 base and J by 6 bases, with 8 bases between the two germline ends. The CDR3 runs 13 residues. The CDR3 coding sequence is TGCGCCAGCAGCTTGACAGGGTCCAATGAGCAGTTCTTC. This encodes CASSLTGSNEQFF.

This clone has more than one count but fewer than ten. J is TRBJ2-2 and V is TRBV4-1; TRBD1 matches 8 bases. Germline CDR1 and CDR2: MGHRA and YSYEKL. CDR3 size: 16 residues. The J segment lost 7 bases and the V segment lost 0 bases, leaving 7 bases of the junction unmatched. DNA for the CDR3: TGCGCCAGCAGCCAAGAACGGACAGGGTTCGGCGGGGAGCTGTTTTTT. Translated: CASSQERTGFGGELFF.

The chain's CDR3 is CASSRTTKGQHTEAFF. The CDR3, as DNA: TGTGCCAGCTCACGGACTACGAAGGGGCAACACACTGAAGCTTTCTTT. The gene calls are TRBV18 and TRBJ1-1; tentative D call: TRBD1 (5 bases). V was clipped by 4 bases and J by 3 bases, with 18 bases between them. In germline, CDR1 is KGHSH, CDR2 LQKENI. The CDR3 spans 16 residues.

The rearrangement links TRBV19 to TRBJ2-7; a weak D match, TRBD2 (5 bases). Per germline, CDR1 LNHDA and CDR2 SQIVND (reference sequence). Between the trimmed V and J ends, which lost 4 bases and 0 bases, there was a span of 10 bases. CDR3 size: 14 residues. The CDR3 sequence: CASSRGRDSYEQYF. Here the CDR3 DNA reads TGTGCCAGTAGTAGGGGTCGGGACTCCTACGAGCAGTACTTC.

The V and J genes are TRBV9 and TRBJ2-1; D may correspond to TRBD1 or TRBD2 (5 bases each). V was clipped by 2 bases and J by 6 bases, with 18 bases between them. Germline CDR1 is SGDLS and CDR2 is YYNGEE. The CDR3 totals 16 residues. The chain's CDR3 is CASSVYPGRRPNEQFF. Here the CDR3 DNA reads TGTGCCAGCAGCGTGTACCCGGGACGGAGGCCCAATGAGCAGTTCTTC. Together with reference TRBV9 and TRBJ2-1, the CDR3 gives the full variable domain: DSGVTQTPKHLITATGQRVTLRCSPRSGDLSVYWYQQSLDQGLQFLIQYYNGEERAKGNILERFSAQQFPDLHSELNLSSLELGDSALYFCASSVYPGRRPNEQFFGPGTRLTVL.

The rearrangement joins TRBV6-6 to TRBJ2-2; 8 bases are shared with TRBD1. Per germline, CDR1 MNHNY and CDR2 SVGAGI (reference sequence). The CDR3 spans 15 residues. With 5 bases clipped from V and 7 bases from J, the junction kept 9 bases outside the gene matches. This chain's CDR3 is CASSAAGGWIGELFF. The DNA of the CDR3 is TGTGCCAGCAGTGCGGCAGGGGGCTGGATCGGGGAGCTGTTTTTT.

The V and J genes are TRBV2 and TRBJ2-1; D might be TRBD2 (5 bases). Germline assignment: CDR1 SNHLY and CDR2 FYNNEI. The CDR3 runs 12 residues. Trimming cost V 4 bases and J 10 bases, with 11 bases left between them. The CDR3 is CASSAGLGEQFF. CDR3 sequence (DNA): TGTGCCAGCAGTGCGGGATTAGGGGAGCAGTTCTTC.

The genes are TRBV27 and TRBJ2-3; D gene ambiguous. The CDR3 sequence is 14 residues long. From germline, CDR1 is MNHEY and CDR2 SMNVEV (reference sequence). Trimming stripped 1 base from V and 0 bases from J, with 5 bases between. CDR3 sequence (DNA): TGTGCCAGCAGTTTATTCCCTAGCACAGATACGCAGTATTTT. Protein sequence: CASSLFPSTDTQYF.

The rearrangement links TRBV12-5 to TRBJ1-5; no clear D gene. Trimming left V 2 bases short and J 5 bases short, with 10 bases between. The CDR3 runs to 14 residues. Germline V gene lookup returns CDR1 LGHNT and CDR2 FRNRAP. The CDR3: CASGLSAKDQPQHF. In DNA form, the CDR3 reads TGTGCTAGTGGTTTGAGTGCGAAAGATCAGCCCCAGCATTTT.

This chain joins TRBV4-2 and TRBJ1-6; tentative D call: TRBD1 (5 bases). CDR1 is LGHNA and CDR2 is YNFKEQ in the germline V gene. V was cut by 3 bases and J by 7 bases, with 13 bases left in between. The length of the CDR3 is 15 residues. CDR3 coding DNA: TGTGCCAGCAGCCAGGCCACAGGCGAGAATTCACCCCTCCACTTT. Translated, it gives CASSQATGENSPLHF.

J is TRBJ2-7 and V is TRBV5-1; possible D gene TRBD1, 6 bases. CDR1 is SGHRS, CDR2 YFSETQ, per germline. CDR3 length: 13 amino acids. Trimming stripped 6 bases from V and 2 bases from J, with 12 bases between. CDR3 in amino acids: CASKPTGPYEQYF. The CDR3 nucleotides are TGCGCCAGCAAGCCGACAGGTCCCTACGAGCAGTACTTC.

V usage is TRBV4-1 and J usage is TRBJ1-5, with D possibly TRBD1 on 5 matching bases. The CDR3 is 14 amino acids. V was cut by 4 bases and J by 4 bases, with 11 bases left in between. Germline V gene data show CDR1 as MGHRA and CDR2 as YSYEKL. This CDR3 reads CASSPGPENQPQHF. DNA for the CDR3: TGCGCCAGCAGCCCGGGACCAGAAAATCAGCCCCAGCATTTT.

The chain has TRBV5-1 and TRBJ1-5, with D maybe TRBD1 (5 bases). This CDR3 comprises 15 residues. V was cut by 1 base and J by 0 bases, with 8 bases left in between. The germline CDR1 and CDR2 sequences are SGHRS and YFSETQ. The CDR3 sequence is CASSLMGDSNQPQHF. CDR3 nucleotide sequence: TGCGCCAGCAGCTTGATGGGGGATAGCAATCAGCCCCAGCATTTT.

The table lists this clone with a few counts. The rearrangement links TRBV7-8 to TRBJ1-1; D gene ambiguous. The CDR3 is made up of 13 amino acids. The germline V gene encodes CDR1 SGHVS and CDR2 FQNEAQ. V dropped 5 bases and J dropped 3 bases, with 10 bases sitting between them. The CDR3 bases are TGTGCCAGCAGCCTCCTCATGGACACTGAAGCTTTCTTT. Amino acid sequence: CASSLLMDTEAFF. The whole variable domain, filled in from reference TRBV7-8 and TRBJ1-1, reads GAGVSQSPRYKVAKRGQDVALRCDPISGHVSLFWYQQALGQGPEFLTYFQNEAQLDKSGLPSDRFFAERPEGSVSTLKIQRTQQEDSAVYLCASSLLMDTEAFFGQGTRLTVV.

This clone showed up just a few times. The V call is TRBV5-5, the J call TRBJ2-5, with 9 bases identical to TRBD2. Looked up from germline, CDR1 is SGHKS and CDR2 is YYEKEE (reference sequence). CDR3 length equals 15 residues. J gave up 4 bases and V 7 bases, and 11 bases lay outside the gene matches. In nucleotides, the CDR3 is TGTGCCAGCCTGGGGTCTAGCGGGGTTGGAGAGACCCAGTACTTC. Residues: CASLGSSGVGETQYF.

The rearrangement joins TRBV6-1 to TRBJ2-7, with 7 bases lining up with TRBD1. The CDR3 loop spans 12 amino acids. The germline gives CDR1 MNHNS, CDR2 SASEGT. Germline trimming cut 11 bases from V and 5 bases from J; bases unmatched to any gene: 9. CDR3 sequence reads: CALKGAGDEQYF. CDR3 nucleotide sequence: TGTGCCTTAAAGGGGGCCGGCGACGAGCAGTACTTC.

This rearrangement joins TRBV12-5 to TRBJ2-7, with 8 bases fitting TRBD1. The CDR3 has 14 amino acids. In germline, CDR1 is LGHNT, CDR2 FRNRAP. V dropped 1 base and J dropped 1; count of bases not matched to a gene: 0. CDR3 nucleotide sequence: TGTGCTAGTGGTTTGGGACAGGGGTCCTACGAGCAGTACTTC. It specifies CASGLGQGSYEQYF.

This clone was picked up one time. The chain has TRBV6-5 and TRBJ2-7; possibly TRBD1 for D (7 bases). Germline V lookup: CDR1 MNHEY, CDR2 SVGAGI. The CDR3 runs to 14 residues. Trimming stripped 2 bases from V and 2 bases from J, with 10 bases between. In DNA, the CDR3 is TGTGCCAGCAGTTACGGGGGGACAGCCTACGAGCAGTACTTC. Amino acid sequence: CASSYGGTAYEQYF.

As regards this clone: Other DNA sequences in this specimen translate into the identical CDR3. The V gene is TRBV5-1, the J gene TRBJ1-6; D is ambiguous. V shed 0 bases and J shed 3 bases, with 7 bases lying between them. The CDR3 sequence is 15 residues long. Germline CDR1 reads SGHRS; CDR2 reads YFSETQ. The CDR3 region is CASSLDRIYNSPLHF. The CDR3 nucleotides read TGCGCCAGCAGCTTGGACAGAATCTATAATTCACCCCTCCACTTT.

This chain uses TRBV5-4 with TRBJ2-1, with D uncertain. This CDR3 is 14 amino acids long. Germline V lookup: CDR1 SGHNT, CDR2 YYREEE (reference sequence). V lost 4 bases and J lost 8, with 16 bases in between. The CDR3 bases are TGTGCCAGCAGCCCCTTAGCCTTGGGCCATGAGCAGTTCTTC. Protein sequence: CASSPLALGHEQFF. The full variable domain, in which reference TRBV5-4 and TRBJ2-1 provide the parts outside the CDR3, is ETGVTQSPTHLIKTRGQQVTLRCSSQSGHNTVSWYQQALGQGPQFIFQYYREEENGRGNFPPRFSGLQFPNYSSELNVNALELDDSALYLCASSPLALGHEQFFGPGTRLTVL.

The chain uses TRBV10-3 and TRBJ2-2; D perhaps matches TRBD2 (6 bases). Germline V gives CDR1 ENHRY, CDR2 SYGVKD. The CDR3 sequence is 17 residues long. V shed 8 bases and J shed 2 bases, with 21 bases lying between them. In nucleotides, the CDR3 is TGTGCCATCCCTGGGAGGAGAGAAGGTGTTAACACCGGGGAGCTGTTTTTT. Translated: CAIPGRREGVNTGELFF.

This sequence joins TRBV2 and TRBJ1-5; D not certain. The CDR3 spans 15 residues. In germline, CDR1 is SNHLY, CDR2 FYNNEI. Trimming cost V 1 base and J 2 bases, with 9 bases left between them. The CDR3 sequence: CASSEDQTGNQPQHF. CDR3 nucleotides: TGTGCCAGCAGTGAAGATCAGACGGGCAATCAGCCCCAGCATTTT.

This clone was counted once. The chain carries TRBV11-1 and TRBJ1-5; D not certain. Looked up from germline, CDR1 is SGHAT and CDR2 is FQDESV (reference sequence). V was clipped by 0 bases and J by 7 bases, with 7 bases between them. This CDR3 is 13 amino acids long. Here the CDR3 reads CASSLAQGQPQHF. The CDR3 nucleotides are TGTGCCAGCAGCTTAGCACAAGGCCAGCCCCAGCATTTT.